The next 24 T cell receptor beta chains were all read from a single sample in a study of blood T cells in healthy people across ages. The authors ran a second PCR of about 6 to 11 cycles using a sample-barcoded 5' primer and a J-beta primer mix. One entry per CDR3 protein results from TCRdb running MiXCR on the 5' RACE reads. The sample holds 500,000 to 700,000 distinct CDR3 sequences; 25% to 30% are singletons and the top ten take approximately 14%. The sequenced sample consisted of blood. These receptors were taken from a woman at least 80 years old in good health.

This chain uses TRBV28 with TRBJ2-7, with TRBD1 matching 9 bases. Germline CDR1 is MDHEN and CDR2 is SYDVKM. This CDR3 region has 17 residues. After removal of 2 bases from V and 4 bases from J, the junction contained 12 bases not matched to a gene. CDR3 in DNA: TGTGCCAGCAGTTTAAGGGGGGACAGGGCTTACTCTTACGAGCAGTACTTC. Its translation: CASSLRGDRAYSYEQYF.

This clonotype was counted ten times or more. The gene calls are TRBV6-6 and TRBJ2-5; 8 bases are shared with TRBD1. Trimming took 4 bases from V and 0 from J; bases not matched to a gene: 4. The CDR3 has 15 amino acids. Germline CDR1 and CDR2: MNHNY and SVGAGI (reference sequence). CDR3 sequence: CASSFGRGHQETQYF. The CDR3, as DNA: TGTGCCAGCAGTTTCGGCAGGGGGCACCAAGAGACCCAGTACTTC.

The V and J genes are TRBV7-2 and TRBJ1-1; D unresolved. The V and J ends lost 2 bases and 11 bases respectively, with 6 bases between them. Germline loops: CDR1 SGHTA, CDR2 FQGNSA. The CDR3 sequence is 10 residues long. The chain's CDR3 is CASSLKEAFF. The CDR3 DNA sequence: TGTGCCAGCAGCTTAAAGGAGGCTTTCTTT.

With respect to this clonotype: With a much larger clone just one base away, this may be a read error. This chain uses TRBV28 with TRBJ2-5, with TRBD1 matching 8 bases. V was pared by 5 bases and J by 11 bases, with 13 bases of the junction left unmatched. The length of the CDR3 is 14 residues. Germline CDR1 MDHEN, CDR2 SYDVKM. DNA for the CDR3: TGTGCCAGCAGTGTACAGGGGGTAACCTACGGGCAGTACTTC. Its protein product is CASSVQGVTYGQYF.

DNA for the CDR3: TGCAGCGTTGAGACAGGGGACAACTATGGCTACACCTTC. It specifies CSVETGDNYGYTF. The rearrangement joins TRBV29-1 to TRBJ1-2, with TRBD1 matching 8 bases. The CDR3 extends over 13 amino acids. Germline V gene lookup returns CDR1 SQVTM and CDR2 ANQGSEA. V was clipped by 3 bases and J by 2 bases; unmatched bases: 2.

The V call is TRBV20-1, the J call TRBJ2-7; 10 bases match TRBD1. Trimming took 4 bases from V and 1 from J; bases not matched to a gene: 13. CDR3 length equals 17 residues. The germline CDR1 and CDR2 sequences are DFQATT and SNEGSKA (reference sequence). CDR3 sequence reads: CSATGQGRTSPSYEQYF. CDR3 in DNA: TGCAGTGCTACGGGACAGGGGAGGACTAGCCCTTCCTACGAGCAGTACTTC.

This clonotype occurred many times. A much larger clone lies one base from this, so it may be a read error. The chain is built from TRBV20-1 and TRBJ1-6; D is unclear. The ends were cut back, 0 bases at V and 0 bases at J, with 6 bases in the middle. Germline CDR1 DFQATT, CDR2 SNEGSKA (reference sequence). CDR3 length: 15 amino acids. CDR3 sequence (DNA): TGCAGTGCTAGAGATTGGTACTCCTATAATTCACCCCTCCACTTT. Amino acids: CSARDWYSYNSPLHF.

This rearrangement joins TRBV6-1 to TRBJ1-5, with D hard to call. V was shortened by 7 bases and J by 0 bases, with 7 bases between the two germline ends. Germline loops: CDR1 MNHNS, CDR2 SASEGT. CDR3 size: 13 residues. The DNA of the CDR3 is TGTGCCAGCATACAGTCTAGCAATCAGCCCCAGCATTTT. The encoded protein is CASIQSSNQPQHF.

This clonotype came up many times. The rearrangement uses TRBV20-1 and TRBJ2-7, with unresolved D. CDR3 length equals 14 residues. Trimming left V 5 bases short and J 0 bases short, with 14 bases between. Germline V gives CDR1 DFQATT, CDR2 SNEGSKA (reference sequence). CDR3 sequence: CSADGFESSYEQYF. CDR3 bases: TGCAGTGCTGACGGGTTCGAAAGCTCCTACGAGCAGTACTTC.

Of note for this clonotype: Being one base from a much bigger clone, this may be a read error. The chain links TRBV2 to TRBJ1-5, with no clear D. The CDR3 covers 13 residues. CDR1 is SNHLY and CDR2 is FYNNEI in the germline V gene. Between the trimmed V and J ends, which lost 6 bases and 1 base, there was a span of 7 bases. The CDR3 spells CASRTGSNQPQHF. In DNA, the CDR3 is TGTGCCAGCAGGACGGGGAGCAATCAGCCCCAGCATTTT.

Note on this clonotype: This may be a read error: a much more frequent sequence differs by one nucleotide. V gene TRBV7-2 combines with J gene TRBJ1-2; D uncertain. Looked up from germline, CDR1 is SGHTA and CDR2 is FQGNSA. The V end lost 5 bases, the J end lost 3 bases, and 13 bases lay between the germline ends. The CDR3 has 14 amino acids. Written as DNA, the CDR3 is TGTACCAGCAGCCCCAGGCGGACGGACTATGGCTACACCTTC. Residues: CTSSPRRTDYGYTF. Drawing the rest from reference TRBV7-2 and TRBJ1-2, the complete variable domain is GAGVSQSPSNKVTEKGKDVELRCDPISGHTALYWYRQSLGQGLEFLIYFQGNSAPDKSGLPSDRFSAERTGGSVSTLTIQRTQQEDSAVYLCTSSPRRTDYGYTFGSGTRLTVV.

This clonotype has at least ten counts. This rearrangement joins TRBV20-1 to TRBJ2-3, with 9 bases aligning to TRBD1. The CDR3 length is 15 residues. The germline gives CDR1 DFQATT, CDR2 SNEGSKA (reference sequence). With 5 bases clipped from V and 3 bases from J, the junction kept 9 bases outside the gene matches. In DNA, the CDR3 is TGCAGTGCTCGATCCGGGACAGGGACAACAGATACGCAGTATTTT. It codes for CSARSGTGTTDTQYF.

This clonotype has a count of ten or more. The V gene is TRBV4-1, the J gene TRBJ2-4; 15 bases are a match to TRBD2. This CDR3 is 20 amino acids long. The V gene's germline CDR1 is MGHRA and CDR2 YSYEKL. V trimming: 0 bases; J trimming: 4 bases; junction bases outside the gene matches: 10. CDR3 region: CASSQESGLAGGYLKNIQYF. The CDR3 coding sequence is TGCGCCAGCAGCCAAGAATCCGGACTAGCGGGGGGGTACCTAAAAAACATTCAGTACTTC.

CDR3 amino acids: CASSVAGLSGNTIYF. CDR3 DNA: TGTGCCAGCAGCGTAGCTGGCCTCTCTGGAAACACCATATATTTT. V is TRBV9 and J is TRBJ1-3; D unclear. Germline lookup yields CDR1 SGDLS and CDR2 YYNGEE. Trimming shortened V by 0 bases and J by 0 bases, and 7 bases separated the two germline ends. The CDR3 spans 15 residues.

There are a few counts of this clonotype. Possible read error: a much larger clone is one base away. This rearrangement joins TRBV9 to TRBJ2-1; 11 positions match TRBD2. The DNA end lines up better with TRBJ2-7; the J call may be wrong. Germline V CDR1 and CDR2: SGDLS, YYNGEE. The CDR3 sequence is 18 residues long. The DNA for the CDR3 is TGTGCCAGCAGCGTAGAGGCTAGCGGGGGGTCATCCTACAATGAGCAGTACTTC. Its translation: CASSVEASGGSSYNEQYF.

This clonotype was observed at least ten times. The V call is TRBV7-9, the J call TRBJ2-1; D possibly matches TRBD1 or TRBD2 (5 bases each). Germline loops: CDR1 SEHNR, CDR2 FQNEAQ (reference sequence). CDR3 size: 12 residues. The V end was cut by 8 bases, the J end by 10 bases, with 15 bases between. The CDR3 sequence: CASGGIGTEQFF. The CDR3 DNA follows: TGTGCCAGCGGGGGTATCGGGACGGAGCAGTTCTTC.

This clonotype was counted only a few times. It may be a read error: a sequence one base away is much more abundant. This sequence joins TRBV20-1 and TRBJ2-1; 11 bases fit TRBD2. The J call may not be correct, given that the DNA end is closer to TRBJ2-7. The CDR3 has 14 residues. CDR1 is DFQATT, CDR2 SNEGSKA, per germline (reference sequence). DNA of the CDR3: TGCAGTGCCGCACTAGCGGGGGAACACAATGAGCAGTACTTC. Its protein is CSAALAGEHNEQYF.

Concerning this clonotype: Sequence at one end of the junction differs from germline and may be a read error. J is TRBJ2-1 and V is TRBV7-2, with a possible D match to TRBD2 (5 bases). Germline assignment: CDR1 SGHTA and CDR2 FQGNSA. CDR3 length: 13 residues. CDR3 DNA: TGTGCCGGCAGCTTAGCCGGGGTCAATAAGCAGTTCTTC. Translation gives CAGSLAGVNKQFF.

This clonotype appeared many times. The chain links TRBV3-1 to TRBJ2-1; TRBD2 matches at 9 bases. The CDR3 consists of 14 residues. Losses at the gene ends were 0 bases for V and 10 bases for J; bases not matched to a gene: 4. The germline CDR1 and CDR2 sequences are LGHDT and YNNKEL (reference sequence). The CDR3 DNA reads TGTGCCAGCAGCCAAGATCCGACTAGCGGCGAGCAGTTCTTC. Translated: CASSQDPTSGEQFF.

This clonotype turned up a few times. A read error is possible here, since a much larger clone lies one base away. V and J are TRBV20-1 and TRBJ2-1; 12 nucleotides align to TRBD2. With the DNA end fitting TRBJ2-7 better, the J assignment may be wrong. Germline values: CDR1 DFQATT, CDR2 SNEGSKA (reference sequence). The CDR3 has 17 amino acids. The CDR3 protein is CSARDSSGGASYNEQYF. CDR3 nucleotides: TGCAGTGCTAGAGACTCTAGCGGGGGGGCATCCTACAATGAGCAGTACTTC.

The chain employs TRBV14 and TRBJ2-1, with TRBD1 identical over 8 bases. Trimming at V came to 4 bases and at J to 3 bases, leaving 5 bases not matched to a gene. There are 15 residues in the CDR3. CDR1 SGHDN and CDR2 FVKESK come from the germline V gene. CDR3 in amino acids: CASSPPGGVYNEQFF. The CDR3 DNA reads TGTGCCAGCAGCCCTCCAGGGGGCGTCTACAATGAGCAGTTCTTC.

This clonotype was recorded many times. V and J are TRBV5-1 and TRBJ1-1; no clear D gene. Germline V gene data show CDR1 as SGHRS and CDR2 as YFSETQ. The CDR3 is made up of 14 amino acids. The germline V and J ends were trimmed by 4 bases and 0 bases, with 10 bases remaining between them. The CDR3 DNA follows: TGCGCCAGCAGCGCCGGACCGTTGAACACTGAAGCTTTCTTT. It encodes CASSAGPLNTEAFF.

The rearrangement links TRBV5-1 to TRBJ1-1; D might be TRBD1 (6 bases). Trimming removed 3 bases from V and 4 bases from J, with 10 bases in between. CDR1 is SGHRS, CDR2 YFSETQ, per germline. The CDR3 runs 13 residues. CDR3 in amino acids: CASSSGEVTEAFF. The DNA of the CDR3 is TGCGCCAGCAGCTCAGGGGAGGTCACTGAAGCTTTCTTT.

This clonotype was found many times. This chain uses TRBV20-1 with TRBJ2-7; tentatively, D is TRBD1 (6 bases). The CDR3 is 14 residues long. The V end lost 4 bases, the J end lost 6 bases, and 19 bases lay between the germline ends. Germline V gene data show CDR1 as DFQATT and CDR2 as SNEGSKA (reference sequence). The CDR3 reads CSATWTAWGSEQYF. The CDR3 bases are TGCAGTGCTACATGGACAGCCTGGGGGAGCGAGCAGTACTTC.